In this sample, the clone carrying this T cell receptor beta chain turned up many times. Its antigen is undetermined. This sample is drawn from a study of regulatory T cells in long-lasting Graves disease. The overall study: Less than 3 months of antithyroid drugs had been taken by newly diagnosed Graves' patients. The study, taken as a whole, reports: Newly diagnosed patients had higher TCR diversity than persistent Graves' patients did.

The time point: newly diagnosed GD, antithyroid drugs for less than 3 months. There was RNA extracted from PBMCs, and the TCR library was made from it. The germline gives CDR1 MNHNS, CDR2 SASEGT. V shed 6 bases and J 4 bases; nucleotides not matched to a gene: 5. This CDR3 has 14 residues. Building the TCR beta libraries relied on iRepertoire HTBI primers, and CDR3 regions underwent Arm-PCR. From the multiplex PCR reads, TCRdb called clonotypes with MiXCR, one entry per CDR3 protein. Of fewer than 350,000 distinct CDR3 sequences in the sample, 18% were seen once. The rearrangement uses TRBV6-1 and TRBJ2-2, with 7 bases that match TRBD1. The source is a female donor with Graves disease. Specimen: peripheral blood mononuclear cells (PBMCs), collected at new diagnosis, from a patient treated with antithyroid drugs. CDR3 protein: CASSWTGATGELFF. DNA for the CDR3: TGTGCCAGCAGCTGGACAGGCGCCACCGGGGAGCTGTTTTTT.